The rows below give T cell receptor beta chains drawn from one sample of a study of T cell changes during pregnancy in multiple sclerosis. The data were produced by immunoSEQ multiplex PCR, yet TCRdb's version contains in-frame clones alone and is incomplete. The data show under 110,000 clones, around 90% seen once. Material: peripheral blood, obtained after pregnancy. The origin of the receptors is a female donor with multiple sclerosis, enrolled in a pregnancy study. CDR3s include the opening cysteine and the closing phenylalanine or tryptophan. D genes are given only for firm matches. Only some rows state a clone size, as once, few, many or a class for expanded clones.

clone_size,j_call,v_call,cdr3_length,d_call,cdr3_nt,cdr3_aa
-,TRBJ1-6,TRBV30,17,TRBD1,TGTGCCTGGAGTACTACCGTGACAGGGAGGTATAATTCACCCCTCCACTTT,CAWSTTVTGRYNSPLHF
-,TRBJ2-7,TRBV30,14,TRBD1,TGTGCCTGGAGTGCCGGGACAGCCACCTACGAGCAGTACTTC,CAWSAGTATYEQYF
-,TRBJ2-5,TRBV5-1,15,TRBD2,TGCGCCAGCAGCTTGGGACTAGCCCCAACGGAGACCCAGTACTTC,CASSLGLAPTETQYF
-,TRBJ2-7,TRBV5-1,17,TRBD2,TGCGCCAGCAGCTGGGGACTAGCGGGAGGGCAGAAGTACGAGCAGTACTTC,CASSWGLAGGQKYEQYF
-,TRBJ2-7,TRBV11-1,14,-,TGTGCCAGCAGCTTGTCATTGAGCGCTTACGAGCAGTACTTC,CASSLSLSAYEQYF
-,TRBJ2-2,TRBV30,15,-,TGTGCCTGGAGTTTTCCAGGGCGACTCACCGGGGAGCTGTTTTTT,CAWSFPGRLTGELFF
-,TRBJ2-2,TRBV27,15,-,TGTGCCAGCAGTCTACAGGGTTACGACACCGGGGAGCTGTTTTTT,CASSLQGYDTGELFF
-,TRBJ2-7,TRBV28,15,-,TGTGCCAGCAGCCCCCCTGTGGCAAAAACGAACGAGCAGTACTTC,CASSPPVAKTNEQYF
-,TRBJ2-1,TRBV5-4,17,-,TGTGCCAGCAGCTTGGAGTTCATGACTCGGATGGACAATGAGCAGTTCTTC,CASSLEFMTRMDNEQFF
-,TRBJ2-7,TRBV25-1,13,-,TGTGCCACCTCCCCGGCTGGAGCCTACGAGCAGTACTTC,CATSPAGAYEQYF
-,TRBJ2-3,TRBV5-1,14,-,TGCGCCAGCAGCCAGGGGTCAGGCACAGATACGCAGTATTTT,CASSQGSGTDTQYF
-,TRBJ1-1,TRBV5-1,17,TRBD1,TGCGCCAGCGGAGGAAAGGACAGGGGGCTTAGGAACACTGAAGCTTTCTTT,CASGGKDRGLRNTEAFF
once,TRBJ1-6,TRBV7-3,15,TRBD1,TGTGCCAGCAGCCTGACAGGGGGCAATAATTCACCCCTCCACTTT,CASSLTGGNNSPLHF
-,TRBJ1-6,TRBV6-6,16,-,TGTGCCAGCAAAGGGGCCGCCGAATTCCAAAATTCACCCCTCCACTTT,CASKGAAEFQNSPLHF
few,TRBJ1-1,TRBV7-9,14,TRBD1,TGTGCCAGCAGCTTTCGGACAGGGGGTATTGAAGCTTTCTTT,CASSFRTGGIEAFF
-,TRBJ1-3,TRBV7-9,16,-,TGTGCCAGCAGCCCTGGTGTGGGGGCCTCTGGAAACACCATATATTTT,CASSPGVGASGNTIYF
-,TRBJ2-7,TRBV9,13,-,TGTGCCAGCAGCGTAGTAGAGGGAGACAAGCAGTACTTC,CASSVVEGDKQYF
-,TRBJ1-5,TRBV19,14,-,TGTGCCAGTAGTATAGGACACCCATATCAGCCCCAGCATTTT,CASSIGHPYQPQHF
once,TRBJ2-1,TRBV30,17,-,TGTGCCTGGAGTGTTTACAGGGGGACTACCGAACTCGATGAGCAGTTCTTC,CAWSVYRGTTELDEQFF
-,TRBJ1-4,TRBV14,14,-,TGTGCCAGCAGCCAAGTCGCAGCTAATGAAAAACTGTTTTTT,CASSQVAANEKLFF
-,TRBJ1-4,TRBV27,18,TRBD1,TGTGCCAGCAGTTGGACAGGGGCCACCAGAGGGGGTAATGAAAAACTGTTTTTT,CASSWTGATRGGNEKLFF
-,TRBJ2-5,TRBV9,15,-,TGTGCCAGCAGCCCCACAGGGTATAAACAAGAGACCCAGTACTTC,CASSPTGYKQETQYF
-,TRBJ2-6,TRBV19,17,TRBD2,TGTGCCAGTACTCCCGCGAGGGAGGGCCGTGGGGCCAACGTCCTGACTTTC,CASTPAREGRGANVLTF
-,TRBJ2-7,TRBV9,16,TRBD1,TGTGCCAGCAGCGTCCCCGGACAGGGGGCTACCTACGAGCAGTACTTC,CASSVPGQGATYEQYF
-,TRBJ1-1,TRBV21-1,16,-,TGTGCCAGCAGCAAGGAGGGGTGGTATGGAGACACTGAAGCTTTCTTT,CASSKEGWYGDTEAFF
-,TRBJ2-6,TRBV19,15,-,TGTGCCAGTAGCTCTACAGGGCCCGGGGCCAACGTCCTGACTTTC,CASSSTGPGANVLTF
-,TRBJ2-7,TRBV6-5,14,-,TGTGCCAGCAGTTTTTCAGGGGATGACTACGAGCAGTACTTC,CASSFSGDDYEQYF
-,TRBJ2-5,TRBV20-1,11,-,TGCAGTGCCCGGACAGTCGAGACCCAGTACTTC,CSARTVETQYF
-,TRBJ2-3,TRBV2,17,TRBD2,TGTGCCAGCAGTGTGATAGCGGGAGGCCCTAGCACAGATACGCAGTATTTT,CASSVIAGGPSTDTQYF
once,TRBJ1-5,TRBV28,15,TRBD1,TGTGCCAGCAGGAGAGGGACAGGGTTCAATCAGCCCCAGCATTTT,CASRRGTGFNQPQHF
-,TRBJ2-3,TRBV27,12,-,TGTGCCAGCAGGTCTATGGGGGGTACGCAGTATTTT,CASRSMGGTQYF
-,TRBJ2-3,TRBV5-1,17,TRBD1,TGCGCCAGCAGCTTGGGTCCGGGGACAGGGGGCACAGATACGCAGTATTTT,CASSLGPGTGGTDTQYF
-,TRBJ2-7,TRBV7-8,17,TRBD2,TGTGCCAGCAGCTTAGCGTCGAGACTAGCGGTTTTCTACGAGCAGTACTTC,CASSLASRLAVFYEQYF
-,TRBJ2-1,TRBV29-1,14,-,TGCAGCGTTGAAGAGGTTCTAGCTTACAATGAGCAGTTCTTC,CSVEEVLAYNEQFF
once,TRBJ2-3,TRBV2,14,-,TGTGCCAGCAGTGCCCAGCGGGGCACAGATACGCAGTATTTT,CASSAQRGTDTQYF
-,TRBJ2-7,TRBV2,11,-,TGTGCCAGCAGTACTTTCTACGAGCAGTACTTC,CASSTFYEQYF
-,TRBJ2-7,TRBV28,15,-,TGTGCCAGCAGTTTCGTTGTAGGACAAGCCTACGAGCAGTACTTC,CASSFVVGQAYEQYF
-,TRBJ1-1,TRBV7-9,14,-,TGTGCCAGCAGCTTGACAGCACCGAACACTGAAGCTTTCTTT,CASSLTAPNTEAFF
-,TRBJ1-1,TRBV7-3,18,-,TGTGCCAGCAGCTTAGGCCGACTAGCGACAGGAGGTTACACTGAAGCTTTCTTT,CASSLGRLATGGYTEAFF
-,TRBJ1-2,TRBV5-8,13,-,TGTGCCAGCAGCTTTCGGGGGACGGGCGGCTACACCTTC,CASSFRGTGGYTF
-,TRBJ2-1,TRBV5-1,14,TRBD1,TGCGCCAGCAGCCCCGACAGGGGGGGGGATGAGCAGTTCTTC,CASSPDRGGDEQFF
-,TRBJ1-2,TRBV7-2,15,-,TGTGCCAGCAGCTTCACCTCGTGGGCCTTCTATGGCTACACCTTC,CASSFTSWAFYGYTF
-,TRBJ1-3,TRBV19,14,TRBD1,TGTGCCAGTAGTCGGGGACAGCTCGGAAACACCATATATTTT,CASSRGQLGNTIYF
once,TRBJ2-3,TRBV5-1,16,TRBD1,TGCGCCAGCAGCTTGGATGGCAGGGGGTTCACAGATACGCAGTATTTT,CASSLDGRGFTDTQYF
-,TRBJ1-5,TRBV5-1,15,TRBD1,TGCGCCAGCAGCCCTGGACAGGGGAACGATCAGCCCCAGCATTTT,CASSPGQGNDQPQHF
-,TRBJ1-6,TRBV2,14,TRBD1,TGTGCCAGCAGCGGGACAGGGCTAAATTCACCCCTCCACTTT,CASSGTGLNSPLHF
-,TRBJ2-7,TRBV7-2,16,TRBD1,TGTGCCAGCAGCTTACCCGGACAGGCCCCTCTCTACGAGCAGTACTTC,CASSLPGQAPLYEQYF
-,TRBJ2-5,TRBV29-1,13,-,TGCAGCGTTGGGGTCGGGGTCCAAGAGACCCAGTACTTC,CSVGVGVQETQYF
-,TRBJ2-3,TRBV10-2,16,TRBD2,TGCGCCAGCCTCCCGGGACTAGCGGGAGGAACAGATACGCAGTATTTT,CASLPGLAGGTDTQYF
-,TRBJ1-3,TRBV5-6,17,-,TGTGCCAGCAGTTTCCTGTCCGGAAGCGGACAGGGAAACACCATATATTTT,CASSFLSGSGQGNTIYF
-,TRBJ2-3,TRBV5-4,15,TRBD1,TGTGCCAGCAGCTTAGGTGGACAGGGAGGAGATACGCAGTATTTT,CASSLGGQGGDTQYF
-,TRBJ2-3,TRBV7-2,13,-,TGTGCCAGCAGCTTTGGTATCGCGGATACGCAGTATTTT,CASSFGIADTQYF
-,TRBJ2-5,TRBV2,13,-,TGTGCCAGCAGTGAACGACAGAGGGAGACCCAGTACTTC,CASSERQRETQYF
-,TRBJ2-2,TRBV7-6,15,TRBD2,TGTGCCAGCAGCTCCCTAGCGGCCTTAACCGGGGAGCTGTTTTTT,CASSSLAALTGELFF
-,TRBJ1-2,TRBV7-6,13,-,TGTGCCAGCAGCTTAGCGGAGGACTATGGCTACACCTTC,CASSLAEDYGYTF
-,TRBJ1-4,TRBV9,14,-,TGTGCCAGCAGCGACGGTTCAACTAATGAAAAACTGTTTTTT,CASSDGSTNEKLFF
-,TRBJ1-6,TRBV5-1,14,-,TGCGCCTGCTCGAGGGCACTAGGCAATTCACCCCTCCACTTT,CACSRALGNSPLHF
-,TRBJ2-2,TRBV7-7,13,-,TGTGCCAGCAGCCCCCTGAACACCGGGGAGCTGTTTTTT,CASSPLNTGELFF
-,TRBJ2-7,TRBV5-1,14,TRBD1,TGCGCCAGCAGCCCTCGACAGGGGGCCTACGAGCAGTACTTC,CASSPRQGAYEQYF
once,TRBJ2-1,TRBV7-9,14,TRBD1,TGTGCCAGCAGCCTGGGACAGGGGGTCAATGAGCAGTTCTTC,CASSLGQGVNEQFF